Below, 28 T cell receptor beta chains from the same sample are listed, as sequenced in a study of T-cell reconstitution after alpha-beta-depleted transplantation in children. TCRbeta library construction was performed incorporating unique molecular identifiers. MiXCR, run by TCRdb on the PCR reads, gives a single entry per CDR3 protein. Of hundreds of thousands of distinct CDR3 sequences in the sample, 10% to 15% were seen once. Material: PBMCs, obtained before TCRalphabeta/CD19-depleted stem cell transplant. These receptors all stem from a girl aged 2 to 10 with congenital amegakaryocytic thrombocytopenia, due to receive a stem cell transplant.

In its sample, this clonotype was seen many times. V is TRBV5-1 and J is TRBJ2-5; D is unclear. Per the germline V gene, CDR1 is SGHRS and CDR2 is YFSETQ. The CDR3 has 13 amino acids. The ends were cut back, 4 bases at V and 3 bases at J, with 10 bases in the middle. The CDR3 sequence: CASSTELEETQYF. The CDR3 nucleotides are TGCGCCAGCAGCACCGAACTGGAAGAGACCCAGTACTTC.

This clonotype was counted between two and nine times. The gene calls are TRBV24-1 and TRBJ2-7; no firm D call. The length of the CDR3 is 11 residues. V lost 5 bases and J lost 4, with 5 bases in between. Germline-derived CDR1 and CDR2 are KGHDR and SFDVKD. The CDR3 here is CATSAGYEQYF. The CDR3 DNA reads as TGTGCCACCAGTGCTGGGTACGAGCAGTACTTC.

This clonotype was detected ten times or more. This rearrangement joins TRBV20-1 to TRBJ2-7, with D perhaps TRBD1 (5 bases). V was cut by 5 bases and J by 2 bases, with 16 bases left in between. This CDR3 comprises 14 residues. Germline loops: CDR1 DFQATT, CDR2 SNEGSKA (reference sequence). CDR3 in amino acids: CSAVSREFAYEQYF. The CDR3 nucleotides are TGCAGTGCTGTCTCCAGGGAATTCGCCTACGAGCAGTACTTC.

In its sample, this clonotype was seen a few times. The CDR3 DNA follows: TGTGCCAGCAGCCCGGGACTAGCGGAACCAGATACGCAGTATTTT. Its translation: CASSPGLAEPDTQYF. The rearrangement links TRBV5-5 to TRBJ2-3; 11 bases agree with TRBD2. CDR1 SGHKS and CDR2 YYEKEE come from the germline V gene (reference sequence). Trimming took 4 bases from V and 4 from J; bases not matched to a gene: 5. The CDR3 has 15 residues.

V and J are TRBV5-4 and TRBJ2-1; D not resolved. CDR3 length: 15 amino acids. Trimming took off 3 bases at V and 7 bases at J, with 17 bases between the two ends. Germline values: CDR1 SGHNT, CDR2 YYREEE (reference sequence). In DNA form, the CDR3 reads TGTGCCAGCAGCTCCGCTAGATCCTCTTTAAATGAGCAGTTCTTC. This sequence encodes CASSSARSSLNEQFF.

The chain joins TRBV21-1 to TRBJ2-1; the table's D call TRBD2 went unverified against the DNA. TRBV21-1 is noted as a pseudogene. There are 15 residues in the CDR3. CDR3 DNA: TGTGCCAGCACTAAACTAGCGGAGAAGTACAATGAGCAGTTCTTC. Residues: CASTKLAEKYNEQFF.

The table lists this clonotype with many counts. This chain uses TRBV15 with TRBJ2-1; the match to TRBD2 covers 7 bases. After removal of 1 base from V and 9 bases from J, the junction contained 9 bases not matched to a gene. The germline CDR1 and CDR2 sequences are LNHNV and YYDKDF (reference sequence). The CDR3 is 15 amino acids. The CDR3 DNA is TGTGCCACCAGCAGAGTGCAAGCGGGAAGTGGTGAGCAGTTCTTC. It codes for CATSRVQAGSGEQFF. The variable domain in full, with the rest retrieved from reference TRBV15 and TRBJ2-1, is DAMVIQNPRYQVTQFGKPVTLSCSQTLNHNVMYWYQQKSSQAPKLLFHYYDKDFNNEADTPDNFQSRRPNTSFCFLDIRSPGLGDTAMYLCATSRVQAGSGEQFFGPGTRLTVL.

The chain is built from TRBV7-6 and TRBJ2-3; no clear D. There are 13 residues in the CDR3. Germline V gene sequence: CDR1 SGHVS, CDR2 FNYEAQ. The V end lost 0 bases, the J end lost 6 bases, and 7 bases lay between the germline ends. CDR3 bases: TGTGCCAGCAGCTTAGCCAAGCTGGATACGCAGTATTTT. This codes for CASSLAKLDTQYF.

The sample holds many counts of this clonotype. The genes are TRBV20-1 and TRBJ1-4; D perhaps matches TRBD1 (6 bases). Between the trimmed V and J ends, which lost 6 bases and 3 bases, there was a span of 11 bases. Germline-derived CDR1 and CDR2 are DFQATT and SNEGSKA (reference sequence). This CDR3 has 13 residues. The CDR3 nucleotides read TGCAGTGCGCACACAGGGTCTAATGAAAAACTGTTTTTT. Amino acid sequence: CSAHTGSNEKLFF.

This clonotype turned up a few times. V usage is TRBV29-1 and J usage is TRBJ1-1; D is unclear. Germline V gene lookup returns CDR1 SQVTM and CDR2 ANQGSEA. V was cut by 2 bases and J by 12 bases, with 13 bases left in between. The CDR3 covers 11 residues. This CDR3 reads CSVESDIGSFF. DNA for the CDR3: TGCAGCGTTGAAAGCGACATCGGTTCTTTCTTT.

V is TRBV5-5 and J is TRBJ1-1; no clear D gene. V dropped 0 bases and J dropped 0 bases, with 12 bases sitting between them. The germline CDR1 and CDR2 sequences are SGHKS and YYEKEE (reference sequence). The CDR3 consists of 16 residues. The CDR3 DNA is TGTGCCAGCAGCTTGGTGGGAGGCCCCATGAACACTGAAGCTTTCTTT. This gives the protein CASSLVGGPMNTEAFF.

This sequence joins TRBV20-1 and TRBJ2-2, with 7 bases aligning to TRBD2. J lost 4 bases, V lost 1 base, and 12 bases had no gene match. CDR1 DFQATT and CDR2 SNEGSKA come from the germline V gene (reference sequence). This CDR3 is built from 17 residues. The CDR3 sequence: CSARGTRSEGVTGELFF. The DNA for the CDR3 is TGCAGTGCTAGAGGGACTAGAAGTGAAGGGGTCACCGGGGAGCTGTTTTTT.

This clonotype was detected only a few times. The chain combines TRBV10-3 with TRBJ2-4, with D uncertain. V gave up 0 bases and J gave up 0 bases, with 6 bases separating them. Germline lookup yields CDR1 ENHRY and CDR2 SYGVKD. The CDR3 is 15 amino acids. In DNA form, the CDR3 reads TGTGCCATCAGTGAGTCGGTCCTAGCCAAAAACATTCAGTACTTC. Translated: CAISESVLAKNIQYF.

The rearrangement links TRBV12-3 or TRBV12-4 to TRBJ2-5, with TRBD2 as a possible D gene (5 bases). The CDR3 runs 15 residues. V dropped 6 bases and J dropped 2 bases, with 16 bases sitting between them. CDR3 DNA sequence: TGTGCCAGCAGGCTCCTAGCCGGAGGACAAGAGACCCAGTACTTC. This translates into CASRLLAGGQETQYF.

This clonotype was observed a handful of times. The gene calls are TRBV7-7 and TRBJ2-1; D possibly corresponds to TRBD2 (5 bases). Germline V gene data show CDR1 as SSHAT and CDR2 as FNYEAQ (reference sequence). Trimming left V 5 bases short and J 7 bases short, with 18 bases between. The CDR3 extends over 15 amino acids. CDR3 residues: CASSPLEGSANEQFF. In DNA, the CDR3 is TGTGCCAGCAGCCCCCTCGAGGGCTCAGCTAATGAGCAGTTCTTC.

The V gene is TRBV12-3 or TRBV12-4, the J gene TRBJ2-5; 10 nucleotides agree with TRBD1. The V and J ends lost 7 bases and 5 bases, in that order; junction bases with no gene match: 4. This CDR3 has 13 amino acids. The CDR3 DNA follows: TGTGCCAGCACCGACAGGGGGCTGGAGACCCAGTACTTC. It yields the protein CASTDRGLETQYF.

On this clonotype: Given a much more abundant clone one base away, this may be a read error. In DNA form, the CDR3 reads TGCAGCGTTGAAGATAGAGGACCGGGACAGGGGAGGGGGGAGCTGGTTTTT. Protein sequence: CSVEDRGPGQGRGELVF. This chain links TRBV29-1 with TRBJ2-2; the match to TRBD1 covers 10 bases. Germline V gene sequence: CDR1 SQVTM, CDR2 ANQGSEA. The CDR3 is made up of 17 amino acids.

This clonotype has at least ten counts. This chain joins TRBV5-1 and TRBJ1-5, with no clear D. The V end was cut by 0 bases, the J end by 5 bases, with 6 bases between. The CDR3 has 13 amino acids. In germline, CDR1 is SGHRS, CDR2 YFSETQ. The CDR3 loop reads CASSLESDQPQHF. DNA of the CDR3: TGCGCCAGCAGCTTGGAATCAGATCAGCCCCAGCATTTT.

V is TRBV15 and J is TRBJ2-1; D tentatively reads TRBD1 or TRBD2 (6 bases each). V shed 3 bases and J shed 8 bases, with 23 bases lying between them. CDR3 length: 17 residues. Germline V gives CDR1 LNHNV, CDR2 YYDKDF (reference sequence). DNA of the CDR3: TGTGCCACCAGCAGGTGGCCTTTGGGACTCAGGGGCGATGAGCAGTTCTTC. Its protein is CATSRWPLGLRGDEQFF.

This clonotype was seen at least ten times. This chain uses TRBV12-3 or TRBV12-4 with TRBJ2-2; TRBD1 aligns across 8 bases. The ends lost 5 bases at V and 4 bases at J; junction bases unmatched: 6. The CDR3 totals 15 residues. The CDR3 loop reads CASSKGQGVTGELFF. DNA of the CDR3: TGTGCCAGCAGTAAAGGACAGGGAGTCACCGGGGAGCTGTTTTTT.

This clonotype was counted at least ten times. The chain joins TRBV20-1 to TRBJ2-3, with 8 bases lining up with TRBD2. Germline CDR1 and CDR2: DFQATT and SNEGSKA (reference sequence). V lost 3 bases, J lost 2 bases, and 16 bases stayed unmatched. The CDR3 is 18 amino acids. Written as DNA, the CDR3 is TGCAGTGCTAGGAAACTAGCGGAAGAACGTCTAGTCACAGATACGCAGTATTTT. This sequence encodes CSARKLAEERLVTDTQYF.

This CDR3 reads CASSQVVATNEKLFF. CDR3 DNA sequence: TGCGCCAGCAGCCAAGTAGTCGCAACTAATGAAAAACTGTTTTTT. The chain has TRBV4-1 and TRBJ1-4; D uncertain. CDR1 and CDR2 (germline): MGHRA, YSYEKL. V gave up 1 base and J gave up 0 bases, with 6 bases separating them. The CDR3 contains 15 residues.

This clonotype was observed at least ten times. The rearrangement joins TRBV27 to TRBJ1-5; no reliable D call. There are 16 residues in the CDR3. The germline V gene encodes CDR1 MNHEY and CDR2 SMNVEV (reference sequence). V lost 7 bases and J 3 bases, leaving 19 bases between the germline ends. The CDR3 region has the DNA TGTGCCAGCAAACTCCAGTTCCATTCAGCCAATCAGCCCCAGCATTTT. Protein product: CASKLQFHSANQPQHF.

This clonotype was detected many times. This chain uses TRBV10-2 with TRBJ2-1; 8 bases are a match to TRBD2. The CDR3 is 14 residues long. The germline V gene encodes CDR1 WSHSY and CDR2 SAAADI. V shed 8 bases and J 8 bases; nucleotides not matched to a gene: 11. CDR3: CASAQPGLGDEQFF. The CDR3 bases are TGCGCCAGCGCCCAACCGGGACTAGGGGATGAGCAGTTCTTC.

The chain joins TRBV7-9 to TRBJ2-5; TRBD2 aligns across 7 bases. This CDR3 spans 15 amino acids. Germline V gene data show CDR1 as SEHNR and CDR2 as FQNEAQ (reference sequence). Unmatched junction bases numbered 5, after V lost 1 base and J lost 3 bases. Written as DNA, the CDR3 is TGTGCCAGCAGCTTAGGGCGGGAGAGGGAAGAGACCCAGTACTTC. This sequence encodes CASSLGREREETQYF.

This clonotype turned up a few times. This chain uses TRBV28 with TRBJ2-4, with 7 bases matching TRBD1. V shed 4 bases, J shed 6 bases, and the junction held 18 bases outside the gene matches. Germline V CDR1 and CDR2: MDHEN, SYDVKM. The CDR3 consists of 18 residues. The CDR3 nucleotides are TGTGCCAGCAGTTCTCCAGGAGTTGGCAGGGGGATGCGAAACATTCAGTACTTC. This sequence encodes CASSSPGVGRGMRNIQYF.

The sample holds a few counts of this clonotype. J is TRBJ2-7 and V is TRBV20-1; D is ambiguous. V was shortened by 8 bases and J by 6 bases, with 14 bases between the two germline ends. The CDR3 loop spans 11 amino acids. Looked up from germline, CDR1 is DFQATT and CDR2 is SNEGSKA (reference sequence). CDR3 bases: TGCAGTCCCTCGCGAGTTTCCGAGCAGTACTTC. Encoded protein: CSPSRVSEQYF.

There are many counts of this clonotype. The CDR3, as DNA: TGCGCCAGCAGCTCCTACAGGGGGAGTACGCAGTATTTT. It codes for CASSSYRGSTQYF. The gene calls are TRBV5-1 and TRBJ2-3; 8 bases match TRBD1. Looked up from germline, CDR1 is SGHRS and CDR2 is YFSETQ. The V gene end was trimmed by 3 bases and the J gene end by 8 bases; junction bases not matched to a gene: 5. There are 13 residues in the CDR3.